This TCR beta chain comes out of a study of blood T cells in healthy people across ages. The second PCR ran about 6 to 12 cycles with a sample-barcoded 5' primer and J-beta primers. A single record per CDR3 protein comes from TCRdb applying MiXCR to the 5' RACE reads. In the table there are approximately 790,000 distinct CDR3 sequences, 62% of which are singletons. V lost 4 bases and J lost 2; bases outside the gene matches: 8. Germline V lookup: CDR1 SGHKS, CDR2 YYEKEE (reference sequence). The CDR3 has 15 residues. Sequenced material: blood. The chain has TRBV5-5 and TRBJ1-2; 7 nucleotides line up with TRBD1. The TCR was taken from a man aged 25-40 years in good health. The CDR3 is CASSPAGGTNYGYTF. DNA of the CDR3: TGTGCCAGCAGCCCCGCAGGGGGTACCAACTATGGCTACACCTTC.